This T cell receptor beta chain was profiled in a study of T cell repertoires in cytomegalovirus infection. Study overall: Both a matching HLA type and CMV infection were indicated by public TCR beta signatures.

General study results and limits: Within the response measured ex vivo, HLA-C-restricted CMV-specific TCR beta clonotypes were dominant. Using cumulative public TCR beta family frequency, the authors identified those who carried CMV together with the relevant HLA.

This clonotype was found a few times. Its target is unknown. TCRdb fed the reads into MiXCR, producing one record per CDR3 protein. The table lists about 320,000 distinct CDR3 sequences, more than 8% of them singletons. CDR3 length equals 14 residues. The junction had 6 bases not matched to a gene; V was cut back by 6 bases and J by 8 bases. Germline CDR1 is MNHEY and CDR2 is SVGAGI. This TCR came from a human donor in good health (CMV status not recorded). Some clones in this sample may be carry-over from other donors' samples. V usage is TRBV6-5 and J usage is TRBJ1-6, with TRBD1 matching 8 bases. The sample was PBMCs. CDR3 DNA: TGTGCCAGCAGAGCTCGACAGGGGTATTCACCCCTCCACTTT. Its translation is CASRARQGYSPLHF.